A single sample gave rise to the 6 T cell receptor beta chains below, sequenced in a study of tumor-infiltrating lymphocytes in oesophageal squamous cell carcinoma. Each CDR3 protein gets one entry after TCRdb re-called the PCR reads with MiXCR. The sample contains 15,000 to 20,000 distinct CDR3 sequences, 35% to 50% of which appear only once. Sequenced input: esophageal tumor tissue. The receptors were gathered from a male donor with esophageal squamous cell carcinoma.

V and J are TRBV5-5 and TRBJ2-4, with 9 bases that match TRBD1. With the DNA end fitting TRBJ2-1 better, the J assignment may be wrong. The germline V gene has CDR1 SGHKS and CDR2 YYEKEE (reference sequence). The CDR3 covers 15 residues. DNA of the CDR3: TGTGCCAGCAGCCCGAGGACAGGGGACCTCAATGAGCAGTTCTTC. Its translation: CASSPRTGDLNEQFF.

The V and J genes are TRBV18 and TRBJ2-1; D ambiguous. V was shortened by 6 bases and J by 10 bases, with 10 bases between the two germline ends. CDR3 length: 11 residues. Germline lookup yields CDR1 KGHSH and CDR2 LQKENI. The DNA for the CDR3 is TGTGCCAGCTCCCGGACGGAAGAGCAGTTCTTC. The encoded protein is CASSRTEEQFF.

The CDR3 loop is CASSSPYRVLSGETQYF. CDR3 sequence (DNA): TGTGCCAGCAGCTCGCCTTACAGGGTATTAAGTGGAGAGACCCAGTACTTC. This chain links TRBV7-2 with TRBJ2-7, with D possibly being TRBD1 (6 bases). The tail of the sequence fits TRBJ2-5 better, so the J call may be wrong. CDR1 and CDR2 from the germline V gene are SGHTA and FQGNSA. The CDR3 spans 17 residues.

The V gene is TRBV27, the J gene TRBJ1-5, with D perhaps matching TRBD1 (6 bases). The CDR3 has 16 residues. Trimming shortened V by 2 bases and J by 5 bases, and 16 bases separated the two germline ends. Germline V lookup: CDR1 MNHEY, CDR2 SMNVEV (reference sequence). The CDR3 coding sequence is TGTGCCAGCAGTTTAATCGCAGGGGTCGGTGATCAGCCCCAGCATTTT. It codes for CASSLIAGVGDQPQHF.

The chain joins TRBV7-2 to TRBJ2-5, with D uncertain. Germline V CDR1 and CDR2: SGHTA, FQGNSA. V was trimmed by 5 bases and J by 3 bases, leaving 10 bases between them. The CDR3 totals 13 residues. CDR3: CASSRSREETQYF. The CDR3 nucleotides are TGTGCCAGCAGCCGGAGCCGGGAAGAGACCCAGTACTTC.

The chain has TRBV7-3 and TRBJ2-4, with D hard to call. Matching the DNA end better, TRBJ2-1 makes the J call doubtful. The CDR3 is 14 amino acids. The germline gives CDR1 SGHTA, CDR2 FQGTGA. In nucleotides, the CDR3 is TGTGCCAGCAGCTTAAGGTGGACGTCGGGTGAGCAGTTCTTC. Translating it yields CASSLRWTSGEQFF.